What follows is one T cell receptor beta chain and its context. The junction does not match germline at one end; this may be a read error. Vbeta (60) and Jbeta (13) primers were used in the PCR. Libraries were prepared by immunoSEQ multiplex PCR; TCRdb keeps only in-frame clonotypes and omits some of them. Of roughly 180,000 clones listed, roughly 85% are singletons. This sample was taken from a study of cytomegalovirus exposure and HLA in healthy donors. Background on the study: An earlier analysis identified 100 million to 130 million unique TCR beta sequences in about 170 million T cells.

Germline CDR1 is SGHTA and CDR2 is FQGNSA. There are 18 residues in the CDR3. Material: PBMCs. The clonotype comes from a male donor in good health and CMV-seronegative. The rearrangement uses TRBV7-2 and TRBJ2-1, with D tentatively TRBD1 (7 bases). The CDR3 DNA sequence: TGTGCTAGCAGCTTTCCGGCAGGGGGGATAGTAGCTCGCAATGAGCAGTTCTTC. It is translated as CASSFPAGGIVARNEQFF.